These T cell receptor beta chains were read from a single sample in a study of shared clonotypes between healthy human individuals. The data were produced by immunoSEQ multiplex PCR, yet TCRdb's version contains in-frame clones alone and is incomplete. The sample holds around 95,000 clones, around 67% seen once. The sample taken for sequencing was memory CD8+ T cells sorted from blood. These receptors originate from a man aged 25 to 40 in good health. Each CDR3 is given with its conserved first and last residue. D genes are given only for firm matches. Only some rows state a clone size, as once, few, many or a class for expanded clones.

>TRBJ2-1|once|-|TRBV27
TGTGCCAGCAGTTTCTTAGGCAATGAGCAGTTCTTC
CASSFLGNEQFF
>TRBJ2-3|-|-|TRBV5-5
TGTGCCAGCAGCTCCATTCCTTCGAGGGAAGATACGCAGTATTTT
CASSSIPSREDTQYF
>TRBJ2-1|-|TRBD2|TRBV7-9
TGTGCCAGCACTGCACTAGCGGGGTACAATGAGCAGTTCTTC
CASTALAGYNEQFF
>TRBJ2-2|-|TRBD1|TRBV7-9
TGTGCCAGCAGATTTGGGGACAGGGTGAACACCGGGGAGCTGTTTTTT
CASRFGDRVNTGELFF
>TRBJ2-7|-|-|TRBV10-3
TGTGCCATCAGTGGAGGGCGGAGCGGCTACGAGCAGTACTTC
CAISGGRSGYEQYF
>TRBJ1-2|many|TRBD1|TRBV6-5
TGTGCCAGCAGAGGGACAGCCTATGGCTACACCTTC
CASRGTAYGYTF
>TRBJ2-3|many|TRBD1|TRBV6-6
TGTGCCAGCAGCAACCGGGACAGAGACACAGATACGCAGTATTTT
CASSNRDRDTDTQYF
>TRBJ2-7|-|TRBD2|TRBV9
TGTGCCAGCAGCGCCGGGACTAGTTCTTACGAGCAGTACTTC
CASSAGTSSYEQYF
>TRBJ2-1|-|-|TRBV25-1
TGTGCCAGCAGTGATGGCGGGTCCGGGAGCATAACAGACAATGAGCAGTTCTTC
CASSDGGSGSITDNEQFF
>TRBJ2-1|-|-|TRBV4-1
TGCGCCAGCAGCCAAGTGGATGAGCAGTTCTTC
CASSQVDEQFF
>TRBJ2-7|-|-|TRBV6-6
TGTGCCAGCAGTTACTCAGAACAGGGCCAGGAGCAGTACTTC
CASSYSEQGQEQYF
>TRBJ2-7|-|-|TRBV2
TGTGCCAGCAAGGGGCTAGACGAGCAGTACTTC
CASKGLDEQYF
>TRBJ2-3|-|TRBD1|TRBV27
TGTGCCAGCAGTTTCAGTTCCAGGGGGGATACGCAGTATTTT
CASSFSSRGDTQYF
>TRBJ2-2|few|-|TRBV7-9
TGTGCCAGCAGCTTTAACAGGGTTGGTGCCGGGGAGCTGTTTTTT
CASSFNRVGAGELFF
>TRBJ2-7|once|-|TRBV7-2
TGTGCCAGCAGCTTAGGTGTTGACTACCAGGGCGGGCAGTACTTC
CASSLGVDYQGGQYF
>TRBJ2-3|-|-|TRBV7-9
TGTGCCAGCAGCTTAGCCCTAGCCTTCGCAGATACGCAGTATTTT
CASSLALAFADTQYF
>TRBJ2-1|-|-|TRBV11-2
TGTGCCAGCAGTGATGTGGGGGTTAGCTCCTACAATGAGCAGTTCTTC
CASSDVGVSSYNEQFF
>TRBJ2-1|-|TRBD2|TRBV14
TGTGCCAGCAGCCTTCTAGCGGGAACCTACAATGAGCAGTTCTTC
CASSLLAGTYNEQFF
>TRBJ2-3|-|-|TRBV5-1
TGCGCCAGCCGGACAGGGAGGGGAACAGATACGCAGTATTTT
CASRTGRGTDTQYF
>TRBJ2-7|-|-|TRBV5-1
TGCGCCAGCAGCTTAAGAGCAGGGAACTACGAGCAGTACTTC
CASSLRAGNYEQYF
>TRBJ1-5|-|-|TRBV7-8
TGTGCCAGCAGCCCCGCGGGGAATCAGCCCCAGCATTTT
CASSPAGNQPQHF
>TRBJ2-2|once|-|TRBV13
TGTGCCAGCAGCTTTACCACGACAAGGAACACCGGGGAGCTGTTTTTT
CASSFTTTRNTGELFF
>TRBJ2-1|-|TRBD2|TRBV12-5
TGTGCTAGTGGTTTGGGGGGACTAGCGGGAGCCGTGAATGTTAGACGGGAGGTCAATGAGCAGTTCTTC
CASGLGGLAGAVNVRREVNEQFF
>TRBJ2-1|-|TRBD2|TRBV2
TGTGCCAGCAGAGAGAATGGACTAGCCAATGAGCAGTTCTTC
CASRENGLANEQFF
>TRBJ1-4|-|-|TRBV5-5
TGTGCCAGCAGCTTGGAGGGACTCCTAGTGGGGGATGAAAAACTGTTTTTT
CASSLEGLLVGDEKLFF
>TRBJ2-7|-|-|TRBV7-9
TGTGCCAGCAGCTTGGAGGGGTCACCCTACGAGCAGTACTTC
CASSLEGSPYEQYF
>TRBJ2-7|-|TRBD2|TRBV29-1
TGCAGCGTTGACTTAGCGGGAGACGAGCAGTACTTC
CSVDLAGDEQYF
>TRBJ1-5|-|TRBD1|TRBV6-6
TGTGCCGGCGGCATACAGGGGCAGGATCGCAATCAGCCCCAGCATTTT
CAGGIQGQDRNQPQHF
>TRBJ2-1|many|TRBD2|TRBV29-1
TGCAGCGCTGAGGGACTAGCGGGAGAAAATGAGCAGTTCTTC
CSAEGLAGENEQFF
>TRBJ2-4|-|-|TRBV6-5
TGTGCCAGCAGTTACGGAGGGGGAGGGAACATTCAGTACTTC
CASSYGGGGNIQYF
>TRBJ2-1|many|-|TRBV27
TGTGCCAGCAGTTTATTGGGACATAACGTGGGTGATGAGCAGTTCTTC
CASSLLGHNVGDEQFF
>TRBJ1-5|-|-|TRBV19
TGTGCCACAACAGGGTCGATTTTAGAGCCCCAGCATTTT
CATTGSILEPQHF
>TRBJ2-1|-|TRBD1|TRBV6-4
TGTGCCAGCAGTGAAGGACAGGCCGGCGAAGCCCATGAGCAGTTCTTC
CASSEGQAGEAHEQFF
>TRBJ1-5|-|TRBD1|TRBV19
TGTGCCAGTAGATGGGACAGGGCAAAGAATCAGCCCCAGCATTTT
CASRWDRAKNQPQHF
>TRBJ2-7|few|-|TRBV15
TGTGCCACCAGCAGAGATCTAAGCCGGGAGCAGTACTTC
CATSRDLSREQYF